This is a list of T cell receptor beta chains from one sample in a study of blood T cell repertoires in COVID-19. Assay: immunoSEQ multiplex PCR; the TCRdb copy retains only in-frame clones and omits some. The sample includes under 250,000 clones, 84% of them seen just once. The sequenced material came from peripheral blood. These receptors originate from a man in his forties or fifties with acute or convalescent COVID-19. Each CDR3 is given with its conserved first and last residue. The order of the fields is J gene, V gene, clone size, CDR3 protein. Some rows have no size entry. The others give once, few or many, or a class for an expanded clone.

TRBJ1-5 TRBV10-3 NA CAISESPTGGVQPQHF
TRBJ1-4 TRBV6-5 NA CASSPRGGVEKLFF
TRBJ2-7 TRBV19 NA CASSMSRGAYEQYF
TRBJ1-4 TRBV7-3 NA CASSPLPRWRGEKLFF
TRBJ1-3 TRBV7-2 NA CASSFSGYSSGNTIYF
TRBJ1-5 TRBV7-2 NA CASSLLGHLYQPQHF
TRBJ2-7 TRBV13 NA CASSPLTSGAREQYF
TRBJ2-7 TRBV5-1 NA CASSVDRAMTYEQYF
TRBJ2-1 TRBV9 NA CASSERGEESYNEQFF
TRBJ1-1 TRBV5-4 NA CASTIKPNSEAFF
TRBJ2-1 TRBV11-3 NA CASSKAQGLAGLDEQFF
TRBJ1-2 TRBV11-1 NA CASSPTLPGQGGGYTF
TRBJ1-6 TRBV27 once CASSFFGGASPLHF
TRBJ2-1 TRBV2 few CASLRDLAGVNEQFF
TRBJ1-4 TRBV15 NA CATSRETSTNEKLFF
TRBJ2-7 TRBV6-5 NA CASSYSEGGFYEQYF